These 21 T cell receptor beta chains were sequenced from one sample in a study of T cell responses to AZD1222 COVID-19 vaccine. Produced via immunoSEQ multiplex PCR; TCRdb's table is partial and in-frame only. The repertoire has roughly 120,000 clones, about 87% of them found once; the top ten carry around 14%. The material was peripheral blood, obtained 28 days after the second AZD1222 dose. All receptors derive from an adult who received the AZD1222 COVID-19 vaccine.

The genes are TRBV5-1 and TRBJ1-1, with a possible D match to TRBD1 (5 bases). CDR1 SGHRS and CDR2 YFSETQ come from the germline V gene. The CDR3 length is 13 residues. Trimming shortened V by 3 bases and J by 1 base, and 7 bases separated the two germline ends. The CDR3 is CASSYTGNTEAFF. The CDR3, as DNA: TGCGCCAGCAGCTATACAGGGAACACTGAAGCTTTCTTT.

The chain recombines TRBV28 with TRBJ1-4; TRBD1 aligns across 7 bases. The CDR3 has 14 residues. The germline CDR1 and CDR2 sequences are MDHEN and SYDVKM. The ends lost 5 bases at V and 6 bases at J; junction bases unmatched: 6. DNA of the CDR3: TGTGCCAGCAGTCAGGCTGGGACAGATGAAAAACTGTTTTTT. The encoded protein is CASSQAGTDEKLFF.

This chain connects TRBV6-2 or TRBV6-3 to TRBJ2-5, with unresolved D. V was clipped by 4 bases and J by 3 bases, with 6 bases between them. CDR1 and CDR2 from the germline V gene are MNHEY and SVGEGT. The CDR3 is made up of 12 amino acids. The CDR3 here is CASSWTEETQYF. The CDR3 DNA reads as TGTGCCAGCAGTTGGACGGAAGAGACCCAGTACTTC.

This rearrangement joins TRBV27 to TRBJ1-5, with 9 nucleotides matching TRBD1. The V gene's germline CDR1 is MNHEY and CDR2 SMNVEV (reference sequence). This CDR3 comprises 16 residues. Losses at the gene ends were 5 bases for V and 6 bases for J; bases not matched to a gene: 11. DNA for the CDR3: TGTGCCAGCAGTCCCTACGACAGGGGGGGAATTCAGCCCCAGCATTTT. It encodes CASSPYDRGGIQPQHF.

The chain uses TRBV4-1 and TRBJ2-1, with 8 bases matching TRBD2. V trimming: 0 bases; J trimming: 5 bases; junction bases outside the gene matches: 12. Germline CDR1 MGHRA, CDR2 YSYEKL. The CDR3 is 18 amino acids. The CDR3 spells CASSQDTLTSGKNNEQFF. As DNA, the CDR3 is TGCGCCAGCAGCCAAGATACCCTAACTAGCGGAAAAAACAATGAGCAGTTCTTC.

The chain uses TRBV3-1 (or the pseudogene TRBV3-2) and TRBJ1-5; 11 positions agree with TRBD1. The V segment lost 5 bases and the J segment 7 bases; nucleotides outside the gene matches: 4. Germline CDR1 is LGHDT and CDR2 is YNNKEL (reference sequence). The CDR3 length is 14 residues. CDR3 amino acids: CASSAWTGGQPQHF. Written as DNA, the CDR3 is TGTGCCAGCAGCGCTTGGACAGGGGGCCAGCCCCAGCATTTT.

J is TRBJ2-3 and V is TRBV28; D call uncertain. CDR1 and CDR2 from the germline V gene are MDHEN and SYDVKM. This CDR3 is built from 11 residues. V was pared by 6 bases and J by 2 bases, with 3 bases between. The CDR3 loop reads CASRLTDTQYF. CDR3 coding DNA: TGTGCCAGCAGGCTCACAGATACGCAGTATTTT.

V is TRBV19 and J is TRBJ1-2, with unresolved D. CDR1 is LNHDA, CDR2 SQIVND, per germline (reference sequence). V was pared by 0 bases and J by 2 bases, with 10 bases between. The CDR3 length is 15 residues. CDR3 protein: CASSIDLGYNYGYTF. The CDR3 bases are TGTGCCAGTAGTATAGATCTAGGTTACAACTATGGCTACACCTTC.

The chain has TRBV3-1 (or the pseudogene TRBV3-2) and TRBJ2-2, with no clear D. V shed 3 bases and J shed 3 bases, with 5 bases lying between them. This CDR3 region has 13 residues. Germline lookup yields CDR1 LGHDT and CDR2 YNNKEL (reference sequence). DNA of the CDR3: TGTGCCAGCAGCCATCCCGACACCGGGGAGCTGTTTTTT. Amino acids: CASSHPDTGELFF.

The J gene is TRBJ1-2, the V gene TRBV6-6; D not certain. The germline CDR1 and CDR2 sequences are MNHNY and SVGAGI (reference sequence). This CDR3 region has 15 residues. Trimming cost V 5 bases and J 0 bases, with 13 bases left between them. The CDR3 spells CASSGRTIANYGYTF. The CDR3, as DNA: TGTGCCAGCAGTGGACGGACCATAGCTAACTATGGCTACACCTTC.

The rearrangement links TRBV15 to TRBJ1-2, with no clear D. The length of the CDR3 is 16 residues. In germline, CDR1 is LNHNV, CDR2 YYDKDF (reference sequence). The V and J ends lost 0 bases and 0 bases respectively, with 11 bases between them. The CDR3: CATSRDLGITNYGYTF. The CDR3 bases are TGTGCCACCAGCAGAGATTTAGGAATTACTAACTATGGCTACACCTTC.

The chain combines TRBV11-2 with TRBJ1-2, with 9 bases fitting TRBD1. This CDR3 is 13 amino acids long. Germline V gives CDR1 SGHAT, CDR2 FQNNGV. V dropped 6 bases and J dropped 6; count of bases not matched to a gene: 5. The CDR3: CASSPRTGDGYTF. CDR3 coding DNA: TGTGCCAGCAGTCCCAGGACAGGGGATGGCTACACCTTC. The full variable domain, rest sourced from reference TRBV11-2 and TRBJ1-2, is EAGVAQSPRYKIIEKRQSVAFWCNPISGHATLYWYQQILGQGPKLLIQFQNNGVVDDSQLPKDRFSAERLKGVDSTLKIQPAKLEDSAVYLCASSPRTGDGYTFGSGTRLTVV.

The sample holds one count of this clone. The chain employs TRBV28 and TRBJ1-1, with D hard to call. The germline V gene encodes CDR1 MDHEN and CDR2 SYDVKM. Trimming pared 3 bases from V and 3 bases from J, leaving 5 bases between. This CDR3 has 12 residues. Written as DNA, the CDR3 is TGTGCCAGCAGTTTGGAGTACACTGAAGCTTTCTTT. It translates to CASSLEYTEAFF. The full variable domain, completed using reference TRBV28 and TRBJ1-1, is DVKVTQSSRYLVKRTGEKVFLECVQDMDHENMFWYRQDPGLGLRLIYFSYDVKMKEKGDIPEGYSVSREKKERFSLILESASTNQTSMYLCASSLEYTEAFFGQGTRLTVV.

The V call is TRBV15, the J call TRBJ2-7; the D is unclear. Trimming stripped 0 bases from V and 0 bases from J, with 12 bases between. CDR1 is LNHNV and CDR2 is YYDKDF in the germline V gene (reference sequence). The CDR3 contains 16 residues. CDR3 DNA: TGTGCCACCAGCAGAGAATCAGGCCGTAGCTCCTACGAGCAGTACTTC. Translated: CATSRESGRSSYEQYF.

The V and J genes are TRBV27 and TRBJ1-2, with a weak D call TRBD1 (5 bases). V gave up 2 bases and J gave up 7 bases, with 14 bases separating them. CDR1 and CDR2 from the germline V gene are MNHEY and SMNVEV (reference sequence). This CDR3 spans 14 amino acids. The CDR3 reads CASSLSRGLSGYTF. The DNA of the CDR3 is TGTGCCAGCAGTTTAAGTAGGGGTTTGAGTGGCTACACCTTC.

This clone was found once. The DNA of the CDR3 is TGTGCCAGCAGCCAGGCCAGATACACCGGGGAGCTGTTTTTT. It encodes CASSQARYTGELFF. The chain combines TRBV3-1 (or the pseudogene TRBV3-2) with TRBJ2-2; D is unresolved. The germline V and J ends were trimmed by 3 bases and 3 bases, with 8 bases remaining between them. The CDR3 spans 14 residues. Germline V gives CDR1 LGHDT, CDR2 YNNKEL (reference sequence).

The CDR3 coding sequence is TGCGCCAGCAGCGTGTGGGACAGGGCCTACGAGCAGTACTTC. Protein product: CASSVWDRAYEQYF. The chain is built from TRBV5-1 and TRBJ2-7; TRBD1 matches 9 bases. J was trimmed by 2 bases and V by 4 bases; bases with no gene match: 4. This CDR3 contains 14 residues. Germline V CDR1 and CDR2: SGHRS, YFSETQ.

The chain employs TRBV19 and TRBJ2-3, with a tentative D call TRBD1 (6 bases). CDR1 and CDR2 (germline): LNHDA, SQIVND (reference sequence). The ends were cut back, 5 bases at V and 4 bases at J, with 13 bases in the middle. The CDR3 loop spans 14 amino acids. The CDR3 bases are TGTGCCAGTAGTTCACAGGGATCCCCAGATACGCAGTATTTT. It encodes CASSSQGSPDTQYF.

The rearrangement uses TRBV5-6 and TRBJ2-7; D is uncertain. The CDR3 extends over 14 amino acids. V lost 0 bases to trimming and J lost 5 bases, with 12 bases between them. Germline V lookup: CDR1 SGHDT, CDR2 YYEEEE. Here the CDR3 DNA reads TGTGCCAGCAGCTTGGTCGGGCCCCGGAACGAGCAGTACTTC. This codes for CASSLVGPRNEQYF.

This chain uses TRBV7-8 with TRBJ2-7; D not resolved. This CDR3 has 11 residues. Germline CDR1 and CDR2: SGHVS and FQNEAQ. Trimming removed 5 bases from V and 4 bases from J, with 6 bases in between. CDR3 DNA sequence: TGTGCCAGCAGCCCCTCATACGAGCAGTACTTC. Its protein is CASSPSYEQYF.

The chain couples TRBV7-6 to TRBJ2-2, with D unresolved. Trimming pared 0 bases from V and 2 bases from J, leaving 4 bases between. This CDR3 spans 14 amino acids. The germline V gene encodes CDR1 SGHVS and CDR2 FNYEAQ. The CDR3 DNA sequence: TGTGCCAGCAGCTTAGCGGTTAACACCGGGGAGCTGTTTTTT. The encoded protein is CASSLAVNTGELFF. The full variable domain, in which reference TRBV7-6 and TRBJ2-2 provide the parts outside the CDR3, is GAGVSQSPRYKVTKRGQDVALRCDPISGHVSLYWYRQALGQGPEFLTYFNYEAQQDKSGLPNDRFSAERPEGSISTLTIQRTEQRDSAMYRCASSLAVNTGELFFGEGSRLTVL.